The T cell receptor (beta chain) under discussion was sequenced for a study of identical twins. Overall study results and limits: Insertions ran lower in abundant cord blood beta clonotypes, though not in memory repertoires. Beta out-of-frame sequences showed weaker excess sharing between twins.

TCRdb independently ran MiXCR on the 5' RACE reads; one entry per CDR3 protein. The profile shows roughly 220,000 distinct CDR3 sequences, 6.5% to 8% of them singletons. As for this clonotype: Antigen unknown.

Germline CDR1 and CDR2: LNHDA and SQIVND (reference sequence). The CDR3 is 13 amino acids. V shed 6 bases and J shed 1 base, with 9 bases lying between them. These sequences were also reported in another study, on T cells expressing NK-cell markers. As that study records: Just one sequenced donor of eight was HCMV-seronegative, while seven were seropositive. In a handful of donors, dominant clonotypes made up roughly 28.3-65% of CD3+CD56-NKG2C+ cells.

The sequenced sample consisted of CD8+ T cells sorted from blood. The V call is TRBV19, the J call TRBJ1-1; D remains ambiguous. The receptor comes from a woman under 30 in good health. The CDR3 region has the DNA TGTGCCAGTAGCCCGTACGGGAACACTGAAGCTTTCTTT. Amino acid sequence: CASSPYGNTEAFF.